This entry concerns a single T cell receptor (beta chain). Its antigen is not known. The record originates from a study of somatic mutations in cytotoxic T cells in rheumatoid arthritis. The junction had 10 bases not matched to a gene; V was cut back by 7 bases and J by 2 bases. CDR1 is SGDLS, CDR2 YYNGEE, per germline. CDR3 length: 15 residues. TCRdb's table, derived via immunoSEQ multiplex PCR, lists solely in-frame clones and lacks some. Of some 25,000 clones listed, roughly 70% are singletons. Buffy coats from blood donors, median age 56 years (range 21-70), approximately 60% female, served as healthy controls. Regarding the study as a whole: Nobody knew which antigens the expanded CD8+ clones targeted. Rheumatoid arthritis patients, but not healthy controls, exhibited increasing CD8+ clonality with age.

The V and J genes are TRBV9 and TRBJ2-3; 7 positions agree with TRBD1. The sequenced sample was CD8+ T cells sorted from blood. The origin of this receptor is a woman aged 18-29 years in good health. The DNA of the CDR3 is TGTGCCAGCCGCGGACAGGTCGAGGACACAGATACGCAGTATTTT. This sequence encodes CASRGQVEDTDTQYF.